Each of the 13 T cell receptor beta chains below was sequenced from the same sample in a study of T cell responses to AZD1222 COVID-19 vaccine. Clones were sequenced by immunoSEQ multiplex PCR, and TCRdb holds only the in-frame ones, with some missing. The data show over 100,000 clones, roughly 92% seen once. The sample here was peripheral blood, taken on day 0 of AZD1222 vaccination. These receptors originate from an adult in good health.

The J gene is TRBJ2-1, the V gene TRBV12-3 or TRBV12-4, with D hard to call. The V end was cut by 3 bases, the J end by 5 bases, with 8 bases between. CDR3 length equals 13 residues. The CDR3 sequence is CASSFYMNNEQFF. The CDR3 DNA sequence: TGTGCCAGCAGTTTTTACATGAACAATGAGCAGTTCTTC.

The J gene is TRBJ2-7, the V gene TRBV6-2 or TRBV6-3; 7 nucleotides align to TRBD2. The CDR3 spans 15 residues. The germline V gene has CDR1 MNHEY and CDR2 SVGEGT. V was clipped by 2 bases and J by 1 base; unmatched bases: 5. CDR3 sequence: CASSYSGALSYEQYF. CDR3 DNA: TGTGCCAGCAGTTACAGCGGGGCCCTATCCTACGAGCAGTACTTC.

This clone showed up just once. J is TRBJ1-2 and V is TRBV28, with a tentative D call TRBD1 (5 bases). The CDR3 is made up of 13 amino acids. V was cut by 3 bases and J by 12 bases, with 17 bases left in between. Looked up from germline, CDR1 is MDHEN and CDR2 is SYDVKM. The CDR3 DNA follows: TGTGCCAGCAGTTTGTGGTTAGACAGTCGCGACACCTTC. It specifies CASSLWLDSRDTF.

This chain uses TRBV30 with TRBJ1-4; 7 nucleotides align to TRBD1. The CDR3 extends over 14 amino acids. Germline CDR1 and CDR2: GTSNPN and SVGIG (reference sequence). V gave up 5 bases and J gave up 0 bases; unmatched junction bases: 3. CDR3 amino acids: CAWGDRATNEKLFF. The CDR3 DNA reads TGTGCCTGGGGAGACAGGGCAACTAATGAAAAACTGTTTTTT.

The chain joins TRBV19 to TRBJ1-4, with a possible D match to TRBD1 (5 bases). This CDR3 region has 15 residues. The V end was cut by 5 bases, the J end by 0 bases, with 10 bases between. Germline CDR1 LNHDA, CDR2 SQIVND (reference sequence). CDR3 DNA sequence: TGTGCCAGTAGTGGGGGAGAGGCAACTAATGAAAAACTGTTTTTT. Its translation is CASSGGEATNEKLFF.

The genes are TRBV29-1 and TRBJ2-3, with unresolved D. Germline V gene data show CDR1 as SQVTM and CDR2 as ANQGSEA. The CDR3 sequence is 12 residues long. The ends were cut back, 0 bases at V and 3 bases at J, with 4 bases in the middle. The CDR3: CSVEETTDTQYF. In DNA form, the CDR3 reads TGCAGCGTTGAAGAAACTACAGATACGCAGTATTTT.

DNA of the CDR3: TGTGCCAGCAGCCCTGGACGCAGCACAGATACGCAGTATTTT. This translates into CASSPGRSTDTQYF. This sequence joins TRBV7-8 and TRBJ2-3, with D unresolved. The germline V gene has CDR1 SGHVS and CDR2 FQNEAQ. V was cut by 5 bases and J by 0 bases, with 9 bases left in between. CDR3 size: 14 residues.

V is TRBV30 and J is TRBJ2-7; 8 bases match TRBD2. The germline gives CDR1 GTSNPN, CDR2 SVGIG (reference sequence). V dropped 0 bases and J dropped 6; count of bases not matched to a gene: 1. This CDR3 spans 12 amino acids. The CDR3: CAWSVRGGEQYF. The CDR3, as DNA: TGTGCCTGGAGTGTCCGGGGGGGCGAGCAGTACTTC.

The chain links TRBV6-5 to TRBJ1-5, with D maybe TRBD1 (6 bases). The CDR3 runs 15 residues. Germline-derived CDR1 and CDR2 are MNHEY and SVGAGI. Trimming shortened V by 4 bases and J by 3 bases, and 13 bases separated the two germline ends. The CDR3 is CASSSPGATNQPQHF. The CDR3 DNA sequence: TGTGCCAGCAGTTCTCCAGGGGCTACCAATCAGCCCCAGCATTTT.

This clone was detected only a few times. The chain recombines TRBV6-5 with TRBJ1-2; the D gene is possibly TRBD1 (6 bases). CDR3 size: 15 residues. The V end was cut by 5 bases, the J end by 7 bases, with 20 bases between. Germline CDR1 and CDR2: MNHEY and SVGAGI. The CDR3 here is CASSTHRALVGGYTF. The CDR3 DNA reads as TGTGCCAGCAGTACGCACAGGGCTTTGGTGGGTGGCTACACCTTC.

This chain links TRBV12-5 with TRBJ2-2; 8 bases line up with TRBD1. V lost 5 bases to trimming and J lost 0 bases; unmatched junction nucleotides: 5. Germline CDR1 and CDR2: LGHNT and FRNRAP. This CDR3 is built from 16 residues. The CDR3 nucleotides are TGTGCTAGTGGTATCCCAGGGGGCGCGAACACCGGGGAGCTGTTTTTT. It translates to CASGIPGGANTGELFF.

The rearrangement links TRBV6-4 to TRBJ2-2; 9 bases are shared with TRBD1. The CDR3 extends over 17 amino acids. Germline CDR1 reads MRHNA; CDR2 reads SNTAGT. J gave up 4 bases and V 4 bases, and 10 bases lay outside the gene matches. The CDR3 protein is CASSGGQGSVGTGELFF. In DNA, the CDR3 is TGTGCCAGCAGTGGCGGACAGGGGAGCGTCGGCACCGGGGAGCTGTTTTTT.

V is TRBV7-2 and J is TRBJ1-4, with 8 bases matching TRBD1. This CDR3 is built from 16 residues. The germline V gene encodes CDR1 SGHTA and CDR2 FQGNSA. Trimming cost V 5 bases and J 4 bases; bases outside gene matches: 9. In DNA form, the CDR3 reads TGTGCCAGCAGCCAAGACAGGGGATGGGTTAATGAAAAACTGTTTTTT. Translated: CASSQDRGWVNEKLFF.